Below, 13 T cell receptor beta chains from the same sample are listed, as sequenced in a study of cytomegalovirus exposure and HLA in healthy donors. The PCR used 60 Vbeta and 13 Jbeta primers. TCRdb's copy holds only in-frame clones and misses some; the assay was immunoSEQ multiplex PCR. The table shows 100,000 to 150,000 clones, with less than 80% occurring only once. Sequencing input: PBMCs. Every receptor here comes from a young man in good health and CMV-seronegative.

The chain employs TRBV11-2 and TRBJ2-7; 10 bases are a match to TRBD1. Germline assignment: CDR1 SGHAT and CDR2 FQNNGV. Losses at the gene ends were 5 bases for V and 4 bases for J; bases not matched to a gene: 5. The CDR3 length is 14 residues. CDR3 region: CASSPRTGGYEQYF. DNA of the CDR3: TGTGCCAGCAGCCCCAGGACAGGGGGGTACGAGCAGTACTTC.

The V gene is TRBV18, the J gene TRBJ2-7; TRBD1 aligns across 8 bases. V lost 3 bases, J lost 2 bases, and 3 bases stayed unmatched. The CDR3 runs to 14 residues. Germline V gene sequence: CDR1 KGHSH, CDR2 LQKENI. The CDR3 protein is CASSPAGGPYEQYF. The CDR3, as DNA: TGTGCCAGCTCACCCGCAGGGGGCCCCTACGAGCAGTACTTC.

The rearrangement links TRBV5-6 to TRBJ1-5; possible D gene TRBD1, 6 bases. The germline gives CDR1 SGHDT, CDR2 YYEEEE. The CDR3 extends over 15 amino acids. Trimming stripped 0 bases from V and 0 bases from J, with 7 bases between. DNA for the CDR3: TGTGCCAGCAGCTTGGCAGGGGTTAGCAATCAGCCCCAGCATTTT. As protein: CASSLAGVSNQPQHF.

The V gene is TRBV5-1, the J gene TRBJ2-7; D uncertain. V gave up 1 base and J gave up 4 bases, with 9 bases separating them. Germline CDR1 SGHRS, CDR2 YFSETQ. This CDR3 is built from 13 residues. Here the CDR3 DNA reads TGCGCCAGCAGCTTGTCACAGTATTACGAGCAGTACTTC. Protein product: CASSLSQYYEQYF.

The chain links TRBV12-5 to TRBJ2-3; D is ambiguous. The germline V gene encodes CDR1 LGHNT and CDR2 FRNRAP. The CDR3 is made up of 14 amino acids. V shed 3 bases and J shed 3 bases, with 10 bases lying between them. CDR3 sequence: CASGFGLDTDTQYF. For the CDR3, the DNA is TGTGCTAGTGGTTTTGGCCTAGATACAGATACGCAGTATTTT. Together with reference TRBV12-5 and TRBJ2-3, the CDR3 gives the full variable domain: DARVTQTPRHKVTEMGQEVTMRCQPILGHNTVFWYRQTMMQGLELLAYFRNRAPLDDSGMPKDRFSAEMPDATLATLKIQPSEPRDSAVYFCASGFGLDTDTQYFGPGTRLTVL.

This clone was picked up a small number of times. The chain recombines TRBV13 with TRBJ2-2, with unresolved D. V was trimmed by 2 bases and J by 2 bases, leaving 6 bases between them. Per the germline V gene, CDR1 is PRHDT and CDR2 is FYEKMQ (reference sequence). This CDR3 is built from 14 residues. The DNA for the CDR3 is TGTGCCAGCAGCTTAAGAGGTAACACCGGGGAGCTGTTTTTT. This translates into CASSLRGNTGELFF.

Note on this clone: Germline is not matched at one junction end, which may reflect a read error. The V gene is TRBV19, the J gene TRBJ1-4; 11 positions match TRBD1. Germline V gives CDR1 LNHDA, CDR2 SQIVND (reference sequence). This CDR3 is 15 amino acids long. The CDR3 DNA is TGTGCCAGTAGTACGGGGCGGGGACAGGGGGGAAAAACTGTTTTT. Residues: CASSTGRGQGGKTVF.

In nucleotides, the CDR3 is TGCGCCAGCAGCCAAGTCGGTAACACTGAAGCTTTCTTT. Translated, it gives CASSQVGNTEAFF. V usage is TRBV4-1 and J usage is TRBJ1-1; D unresolved. V shed 1 base and J shed 2 bases, with 5 bases lying between them. CDR1 MGHRA and CDR2 YSYEKL come from the germline V gene. The CDR3 loop spans 13 amino acids.

The V call is TRBV6-1, the J call TRBJ2-7; weak D call: TRBD1 (5 bases). The ends were cut back, 1 base at V and 6 bases at J, with 10 bases in the middle. The CDR3 consists of 13 residues. Germline V gene lookup returns CDR1 MNHNS and CDR2 SASEGT. In DNA form, the CDR3 reads TGTGCCAGCAGTGAAGTTTGGGGCTTCGAGCAGTACTTC. It is translated as CASSEVWGFEQYF.

This clone was observed a single time. The rearrangement links TRBV9 to TRBJ2-3; D is unresolved. The ends were cut back, 0 bases at V and 4 bases at J, with 9 bases in the middle. The CDR3 runs to 14 residues. Germline V gene lookup returns CDR1 SGDLS and CDR2 YYNGEE. CDR3 in DNA: TGTGCCAGCAGCGTAGATGACAACCCAGATACGCAGTATTTT. It translates to CASSVDDNPDTQYF.

The genes are TRBV14 and TRBJ1-1; 12 positions agree with TRBD1. After removal of 4 bases from V and 2 bases from J, the junction contained 2 bases not matched to a gene. CDR1 is SGHDN, CDR2 FVKESK, per germline. The CDR3 is 15 amino acids. The CDR3 DNA sequence: TGTGCCAGCAGCCGGGACAGGGGGCATAACACTGAAGCTTTCTTT. It encodes CASSRDRGHNTEAFF.

V and J are TRBV4-2 and TRBJ2-5, with 10 bases matching TRBD2. The junction had 15 bases not matched to a gene; V was cut back by 3 bases and J by 5 bases. This CDR3 region has 18 residues. Germline V lookup: CDR1 LGHNA, CDR2 YNFKEQ. The CDR3 sequence: CASSQGLSGGRVEETQYF. The DNA for the CDR3 is TGTGCCAGCAGCCAGGGCCTTAGCGGGGGGCGAGTCGAGGAGACCCAGTACTTC.

The chain combines TRBV7-3 with TRBJ1-1; TRBD1 might be the D (6 bases). Germline CDR1 is SGHTA and CDR2 is FQGTGA. This CDR3 spans 13 amino acids. The V gene lost 1 base and the J gene lost 7 bases, with 10 bases spanning the gap. The CDR3 reads CASSLISGDEAFF. In DNA, the CDR3 is TGTGCCAGCAGCTTAATCTCAGGGGATGAAGCTTTCTTT.